These 7 T cell receptor beta chains were all obtained from the same sample, sequenced in a study of CD8+ T cells in alopecia areata. Following RNA extraction, reverse transcription yielded cDNA that acted as the sequencing template. The repertoire was sequenced with immunoSEQ multiplex PCR; TCRdb's copy has only in-frame clones and lacks some. The profile shows around 190,000 clones, 55% to 70% of them singletons. Indicated treatment: oral pan-JAK inhibitor, 5-10 mg twice daily. The sequenced sample was CD4+ T cells sorted from blood, obtained at week 4, from a patient treated with tofacitinib. Every receptor here comes from a human donor with alopecia areata.

There are a few counts of this clone. The chain joins TRBV4-2 to TRBJ1-6; D might be TRBD1 (6 bases). The V and J ends lost 0 bases and 15 bases respectively, with 21 bases between them. Germline values: CDR1 LGHNA, CDR2 YNFKEQ. The length of the CDR3 is 16 residues. CDR3 DNA: TGTGCCAGCAGCCAAGATTATCCGACAGGCCGAAAAGTCCTCCACTTT. Translation: CASSQDYPTGRKVLHF.

The chain employs TRBV2 and TRBJ1-2; D unclear. V lost 0 bases and J lost 3, with 2 bases in between. The CDR3 consists of 12 residues. Per germline, CDR1 SNHLY and CDR2 FYNNEI. CDR3 sequence (DNA): TGTGCCAGCAGTGAAGCTTACTATGGCTACACCTTC. Amino acids: CASSEAYYGYTF.

The V call is TRBV9, the J call TRBJ2-2, with D possibly being TRBD1 (7 bases). V lost 3 bases and J 7 bases, leaving 16 bases between the germline ends. CDR1 SGDLS and CDR2 YYNGEE come from the germline V gene. The CDR3 is made up of 15 amino acids. This CDR3 is CASSALDREDGELFF. CDR3 DNA sequence: TGTGCCAGCAGCGCCCTTGACAGGGAGGACGGGGAGCTGTTTTTT.

The rearrangement links TRBV18 to TRBJ1-5; possible D gene TRBD1, 6 bases. The CDR3 extends over 14 amino acids. V dropped 4 bases and J dropped 4 bases, with 11 bases sitting between them. The V gene's germline CDR1 is KGHSH and CDR2 LQKENI. The CDR3 DNA is TGTGCCAGCTCACAGATGACAGGTAATCAGCCCCAGCATTTT. This gives the protein CASSQMTGNQPQHF.

This sequence joins TRBV5-1 and TRBJ2-1, with a tentative D call TRBD1 (6 bases). The V gene lost 4 bases and the J gene lost 3 bases, with 11 bases spanning the gap. Germline CDR1 SGHRS, CDR2 YFSETQ. This CDR3 spans 14 amino acids. CDR3 DNA: TGCGCCAGCAGCGCGTCAGGGGTCTACAATGAGCAGTTCTTC. This sequence encodes CASSASGVYNEQFF.

This chain connects TRBV7-9 to TRBJ2-5, with 8 positions matching TRBD2. With 1 base clipped from V and 5 bases from J, the junction kept 3 bases outside the gene matches. Germline CDR1 reads SEHNR; CDR2 reads FQNEAQ (reference sequence). The CDR3 is 14 residues long. The CDR3 protein is CASSLGLAWETQYF. The CDR3, as DNA: TGTGCCAGCAGCTTAGGACTAGCGTGGGAGACCCAGTACTTC.

V usage is TRBV11-2 and J usage is TRBJ2-1; D might be TRBD1 or TRBD2, each matching 5 bases. Germline V gene lookup returns CDR1 SGHAT and CDR2 FQNNGV. The CDR3 consists of 15 residues. V lost 3 bases and J 7 bases, leaving 16 bases between the germline ends. CDR3 sequence: CASSFWDQVTNEQFF. The CDR3 DNA sequence: TGTGCCAGCAGCTTCTGGGACCAGGTAACGAATGAGCAGTTCTTC. The variable domain in full, completed from reference TRBV11-2 and TRBJ2-1, reads EAGVAQSPRYKIIEKRQSVAFWCNPISGHATLYWYQQILGQGPKLLIQFQNNGVVDDSQLPKDRFSAERLKGVDSTLKIQPAKLEDSAVYLCASSFWDQVTNEQFFGPGTRLTVL.